A single sample gave rise to the 29 T cell receptor beta chains below, sequenced in a study of blood T cell repertoires in COVID-19. Data came from immunoSEQ multiplex PCR; TCRdb stores just in-frame clones and leaves some out. In the table there are approximately 160,000 clones, approximately 80% of which are singletons. The sample comprised peripheral blood. The receptors come from a man aged 55 to 70 with acute or convalescent COVID-19.

The chain joins TRBV11-2 to TRBJ1-5, with 11 bases that match TRBD1. The CDR3 sequence is 15 residues long. The V gene end was trimmed by 5 bases and the J gene end by 2 bases; junction bases not matched to a gene: 2. Looked up from germline, CDR1 is SGHAT and CDR2 is FQNNGV. CDR3 protein: CASSRTGGGNQPQHF. CDR3 coding DNA: TGTGCCAGCAGCCGGACAGGGGGCGGCAATCAGCCCCAGCATTTT.

The chain couples TRBV6-5 to TRBJ2-3, with 9 bases identical to TRBD2. This CDR3 region has 14 residues. CDR1 MNHEY and CDR2 SVGAGI come from the germline V gene. With V trimmed by 10 bases and J by 4 bases, 9 bases remained unmatched. Written as DNA, the CDR3 is TGTGCCATCCGCGGGGGGGGTGGGGCAGATACGCAGTATTTT. Its protein product is CAIRGGGGADTQYF.

V gene TRBV6-5 combines with J gene TRBJ2-7, with 7 bases aligning to TRBD1. Germline CDR1 reads MNHEY; CDR2 reads SVGAGI. The CDR3 has 12 amino acids. CDR3 protein: CVTGQTIYEQYF. The CDR3 nucleotides are TGTGTCACGGGACAGACAATTTACGAGCAGTACTTC.

This chain joins TRBV5-1 and TRBJ2-7, with 8 bases matching TRBD1. V shed 3 bases and J 5 bases; nucleotides not matched to a gene: 7. Germline CDR1 and CDR2: SGHRS and YFSETQ. The CDR3 totals 14 residues. CDR3 residues: CASSYRQGQDEQYF. The CDR3 DNA follows: TGCGCCAGCAGCTACCGACAGGGGCAGGACGAGCAGTACTTC.

This chain connects TRBV5-3 to TRBJ2-3; the D is unclear. TRBV5-3 is flagged as an ORF with uncertain function. This CDR3 spans 16 amino acids. V was trimmed by 0 bases and J by 0 bases, leaving 11 bases between them. As DNA, the CDR3 is TGTGCCAGAAGCTTGGGTAGCCACTCTAGCACAGATACGCAGTATTTT. This encodes CARSLGSHSSTDTQYF.

The chain has TRBV5-1 and TRBJ1-1; 7 nucleotides line up with TRBD1. This CDR3 has 15 residues. Trimming cost V 6 bases and J 2 bases; bases outside gene matches: 10. Germline assignment: CDR1 SGHRS and CDR2 YFSETQ. The CDR3 DNA is TGCGCCAGCACCCCGGGACAGCTAACTAACACTGAAGCTTTCTTT. It is translated as CASTPGQLTNTEAFF.

The CDR3 region is CASSYRQGPVGELFF. The CDR3 DNA reads TGTGCCAGCAGTTATCGGCAGGGGCCCGTTGGGGAGCTGTTTTTT. V and J are TRBV6-2 or TRBV6-3 and TRBJ2-2; D is possibly TRBD1 (6 bases). Per the germline V gene, CDR1 is MNHEY and CDR2 is SVGEGT. CDR3 length: 15 residues. Trimming removed 3 bases from V and 8 bases from J, with 16 bases in between.

The genes are TRBV30 and TRBJ2-4; D is perhaps TRBD2 (5 bases). Germline loops: CDR1 GTSNPN, CDR2 SVGIG (reference sequence). Trimming removed 0 bases at V and 0 bases at J, with 6 bases between. The CDR3 loop spans 14 amino acids. The CDR3 region has the DNA TGTGCCTGGAGTGTAGGACTAGCCAAAAACATTCAGTACTTC. It yields the protein CAWSVGLAKNIQYF.

The chain employs TRBV6-5 and TRBJ2-1; 13 nucleotides match TRBD2. CDR1 and CDR2 (germline): MNHEY, SVGAGI. The CDR3 extends over 15 amino acids. J gave up 9 bases and V 2 bases, and 4 bases lay outside the gene matches. In nucleotides, the CDR3 is TGTGCCAGCAGTTACCCGGGGACTAGCGGGGTTGAGCAGTTCTTC. Amino acid sequence: CASSYPGTSGVEQFF.

J is TRBJ1-1 and V is TRBV6-2 or TRBV6-3; maybe TRBD1 (6 bases). The CDR3 runs 13 residues. Between the trimmed V and J ends, which lost 4 bases and 8 bases, there was a span of 14 bases. Germline CDR1 and CDR2: MNHEY and SVGEGT. CDR3 sequence: CASSWPGQTEAFF. CDR3 DNA: TGTGCCAGCAGTTGGCCCGGACAGACAGAAGCTTTCTTT.

The V and J genes are TRBV28 and TRBJ2-7; 8 bases align to TRBD1. After removal of 6 bases from V and 5 bases from J, the junction contained 3 bases not matched to a gene. The CDR3 sequence is 12 residues long. The germline V gene has CDR1 MDHEN and CDR2 SYDVKM. The chain's CDR3 is CASSQTGDEQYF. Written as DNA, the CDR3 is TGTGCCAGCAGCCAGACAGGGGACGAGCAGTACTTC. Drawing the rest from reference TRBV28 and TRBJ2-7, the complete variable domain is DVKVTQSSRYLVKRTGEKVFLECVQDMDHENMFWYRQDPGLGLRLIYFSYDVKMKEKGDIPEGYSVSREKKERFSLILESASTNQTSMYLCASSQTGDEQYFGPGTRLTVT.

CDR3 amino acids: CASSLGTSGAHGELFF. In nucleotides, the CDR3 is TGTGCCAGCAGCTTAGGGACTAGCGGGGCCCACGGGGAGCTGTTTTTT. V usage is TRBV3-1 (or the pseudogene TRBV3-2) and J usage is TRBJ2-2; 13 nucleotides align to TRBD2. CDR3 length: 16 amino acids. V dropped 5 bases and J dropped 7; count of bases not matched to a gene: 7. Per the germline V gene, CDR1 is LGHDT and CDR2 is YNNKEL (reference sequence).

The V call is TRBV18, the J call TRBJ1-5, with 8 nucleotides matching TRBD1. The trim removed 4 bases at V and 6 bases at J, leaving 5 bases unmatched. The CDR3 has 14 residues. Per germline, CDR1 KGHSH and CDR2 LQKENI. The CDR3 spells CASSLGQGRQPQHF. The DNA for the CDR3 is TGTGCCAGCTCACTCGGACAGGGCCGTCAGCCCCAGCATTTT.

The genes are TRBV19 and TRBJ1-2; D might be TRBD1 (5 bases). V was cut by 6 bases and J by 1 base, with 12 bases left in between. Germline V gives CDR1 LNHDA, CDR2 SQIVND (reference sequence). The CDR3 spans 14 residues. CDR3 nucleotides: TGTGCCAGTAGGACAGTGGGTGTTAACTATGGCTACACCTTC. Translating it yields CASRTVGVNYGYTF.

This clone turned up a few times. The V and J genes are TRBV19 and TRBJ2-6, with TRBD1 matching 8 bases. CDR1 is LNHDA and CDR2 is SQIVND in the germline V gene (reference sequence). V dropped 6 bases and J dropped 0; count of bases not matched to a gene: 10. The CDR3 contains 18 residues. The CDR3 spells CASRRSGTGISGANVLTF. Here the CDR3 DNA reads TGTGCCAGTAGACGATCCGGGACAGGCATCTCTGGGGCCAACGTCCTGACTTTC.

This rearrangement joins TRBV3-1 (or the pseudogene TRBV3-2) to TRBJ1-4, with 11 bases identical to TRBD1. The CDR3 has 19 residues. J gave up 8 bases and V 2 bases, and 16 bases lay outside the gene matches. Germline V gene data show CDR1 as LGHDT and CDR2 as YNNKEL (reference sequence). CDR3 DNA: TGTGCCAGCAGCCAATTTATCTCCGGGACAGGGGGACCTCGGGAAAAACTGTTTTTT. It specifies CASSQFISGTGGPREKLFF.

This clone has a handful of counts. This chain uses TRBV4-2 with TRBJ1-3; the match to TRBD1 covers 7 bases. Germline values: CDR1 LGHNA, CDR2 YNFKEQ. The CDR3 is 14 amino acids. Trimming cost V 4 bases and J 4 bases; bases outside gene matches: 4. CDR3 residues: CASSPTGEGNTIYF. The CDR3 DNA reads as TGTGCCAGCAGCCCCACAGGGGAAGGAAACACCATATATTTT.

In this sample, this clone turned up a few times. This rearrangement joins TRBV5-5 to TRBJ1-1, with D uncertain. The germline gives CDR1 SGHKS, CDR2 YYEKEE (reference sequence). V was cut by 4 bases and J by 1 base, with 11 bases left in between. The CDR3 totals 14 residues. The CDR3 reads CASSRSLQNTEAFF. CDR3 in DNA: TGTGCCAGCAGCCGGTCACTTCAGAACACTGAAGCTTTCTTT.

This clone appeared a single time. This chain uses TRBV5-1 with TRBJ2-5; TRBD2 aligns across 12 bases. Trimming removed 2 bases from V and 5 bases from J; junction bases left unmatched: 4. Germline CDR1 SGHRS, CDR2 YFSETQ. This CDR3 comprises 15 residues. CDR3 coding DNA: TGCGCCAGCAGCTTACTGACTAGCGGGGGCGAGACCCAGTACTTC. As protein: CASSLLTSGGETQYF.

This clone has a handful of counts. The J gene is TRBJ2-1, the V gene TRBV5-4; 10 nucleotides agree with TRBD2. The CDR3 length is 15 residues. Per germline, CDR1 SGHNT and CDR2 YYREEE (reference sequence). The J segment lost 5 bases and the V segment lost 4 bases, leaving 6 bases of the junction unmatched. CDR3 sequence: CASSPAGGINNEQFF. Here the CDR3 DNA reads TGTGCCAGCAGCCCAGCGGGGGGGATAAACAATGAGCAGTTCTTC.

J is TRBJ2-1 and V is TRBV6-5, with TRBD1 identical over 7 bases. Germline trimming cut 5 bases from V and 7 bases from J; bases unmatched to any gene: 5. This CDR3 has 13 residues. Germline lookup yields CDR1 MNHEY and CDR2 SVGAGI. In nucleotides, the CDR3 is TGTGCCAGCAGTACAGAGACAGGGAATGAGCAGTTCTTC. This gives the protein CASSTETGNEQFF.

This clone is a singleton in its sample. This chain links TRBV27 with TRBJ2-2; maybe TRBD1 (6 bases). The CDR3 totals 15 residues. Trimming left V 3 bases short and J 4 bases short, with 12 bases between. Germline CDR1 is MNHEY and CDR2 is SMNVEV (reference sequence). The CDR3: CASSFSTGSTGELFF. CDR3 DNA sequence: TGTGCCAGCAGTTTCTCAACAGGGTCCACCGGGGAGCTGTTTTTT.

The V call is TRBV27, the J call TRBJ2-2, with TRBD1 identical over 8 bases. Per germline, CDR1 MNHEY and CDR2 SMNVEV (reference sequence). Germline trimming cut 5 bases from V and 4 bases from J; bases unmatched to any gene: 6. The CDR3 sequence is 15 residues long. CDR3 in DNA: TGTGCCAGCAGTCAGACAGGGGCCGGCACCGGGGAGCTGTTTTTT. Translation gives CASSQTGAGTGELFF.

This chain connects TRBV20-1 to TRBJ1-5; no firm D call. Germline V gene sequence: CDR1 DFQATT, CDR2 SNEGSKA (reference sequence). CDR3 length: 16 amino acids. The V end was cut by 3 bases, the J end by 0 bases, with 15 bases between. CDR3 in amino acids: CSASYGWAGSNQPQHF. The CDR3 DNA sequence: TGCAGTGCTAGTTATGGGTGGGCTGGTAGCAATCAGCCCCAGCATTTT.

The chain carries TRBV12-3 or TRBV12-4 and TRBJ2-3; no reliable D call. Trimming pared 1 base from V and 6 bases from J, leaving 8 bases between. This CDR3 spans 13 amino acids. CDR3 amino acids: CASSLGREDTQYF. DNA of the CDR3: TGTGCCAGCAGTTTAGGCCGAGAGGATACGCAGTATTTT.

The rearrangement links TRBV18 to TRBJ2-7; 11 bases line up with TRBD2. CDR3 size: 16 residues. V trimming: 2 bases; J trimming: 0 bases; junction bases outside the gene matches: 3. Germline V lookup: CDR1 KGHSH, CDR2 LQKENI. The CDR3 here is CASSPGTSGSSYEQYF. CDR3 coding DNA: TGTGCCAGCTCACCAGGGACTAGCGGTAGCTCCTACGAGCAGTACTTC. Combining the CDR3 with reference TRBV18 and TRBJ2-7 gives the whole variable domain NAGVMQNPRHLVRRRGQEARLRCSPMKGHSHVYWYRQLPEEGLKFMVYLQKENIIDESGMPKERFSAEFPKEGPSILRIQQVVRGDSAAYFCASSPGTSGSSYEQYFGPGTRLTVT.

This clone was seen many times. The rearrangement joins TRBV5-1 to TRBJ2-5; 7 nucleotides match TRBD2. The CDR3 spans 15 residues. V gave up 4 bases and J gave up 3 bases; unmatched junction bases: 9. Germline V gene lookup returns CDR1 SGHRS and CDR2 YFSETQ. The CDR3 DNA reads as TGCGCCAGCAGCCTAGCTTCGGGGGGAGAAGAGACCCAGTACTTC. This codes for CASSLASGGEETQYF.

This chain links TRBV7-2 with TRBJ2-5; TRBD1 might be the D (5 bases). CDR1 is SGHTA and CDR2 is FQGNSA in the germline V gene. Trimming took off 2 bases at V and 5 bases at J, with 15 bases between the two ends. The CDR3 is 15 residues long. DNA for the CDR3: TGTGCCAGCAGCTTATGGGAAGGGGCCCGGGAGACCCAGTACTTC. Amino acid sequence: CASSLWEGARETQYF.

This clone has just one count. The chain recombines TRBV5-6 with TRBJ2-7, with D perhaps TRBD2 (5 bases). Germline CDR1 reads SGHDT; CDR2 reads YYEEEE. There are 15 residues in the CDR3. V lost 4 bases and J 2 bases, leaving 16 bases between the germline ends. The CDR3 sequence: CASSLTKLVAYEQYF. The CDR3 bases are TGTGCCAGCAGCCTGACAAAACTAGTGGCCTACGAGCAGTACTTC.